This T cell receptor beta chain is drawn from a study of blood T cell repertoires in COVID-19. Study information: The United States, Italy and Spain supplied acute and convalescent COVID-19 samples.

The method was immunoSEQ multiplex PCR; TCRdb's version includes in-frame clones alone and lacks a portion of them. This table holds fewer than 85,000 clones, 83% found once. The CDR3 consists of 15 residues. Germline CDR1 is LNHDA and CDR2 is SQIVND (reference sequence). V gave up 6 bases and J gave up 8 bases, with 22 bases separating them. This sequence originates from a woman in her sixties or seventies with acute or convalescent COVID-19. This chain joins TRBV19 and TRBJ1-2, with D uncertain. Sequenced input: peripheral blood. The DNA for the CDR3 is TGTGCCAGTAGATCAGTATCGTCTCAGTTCGTCGGCTACACCTTC. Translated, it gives CASRSVSSQFVGYTF.